Included here is one TCR beta chain sequence, with context. Amplification of TCR beta CDR3 regions used RNA as the template. In the first-round RT-PCR of the TCR CDR3, the HTBI primer set was used. Using its own MiXCR run on the multiplex PCR reads, TCRdb lists one record per CDR3 protein. Of roughly 840,000 distinct CDR3 sequences listed, about two fifths are singletons. This sample is part of a study of T cells in Graves' hyperthyroidism and ophthalmopathy. CDR3 length: 15 residues. Germline V gene sequence: CDR1 ENHRY, CDR2 SYGVKD. V shed 5 bases, J shed 3 bases, and the junction held 6 bases outside the gene matches.

This clonotype was sampled from a man between 18 and 35 years old with Graves' hyperthyroidism. Sequences were obtained from blood. The chain links TRBV10-3 to TRBJ2-7, with TRBD1 matching over 11 bases. Here the CDR3 DNA reads TGTGCCATCAGTACAACCGGGACAGGGGGCTACGAGCAGTACTTC. It encodes CAISTTGTGGYEQYF.